This TCR beta chain was obtained from a study of blood T cell repertoires in COVID-19. Background on the study: The United States, Italy and Spain provided the acute and convalescent COVID-19 samples.

This CDR3 is 15 amino acids long. V shed 4 bases and J shed 0 bases, with 10 bases lying between them. Germline-derived CDR1 and CDR2 are LNHDA and SQIVND (reference sequence). Seattle researchers signed up patients amid active infection and tracked them longitudinally. Original processing methods: Counts of nucleated cells, estimated from reference gene primer amplification, were obtained. Sequencing was performed with immunoSEQ multiplex PCR; in TCRdb, only in-frame clones are kept and a portion is missing. V, J and clone size derive from that table, while D and trimming were established from the DNA sequence. The sample holds about 130,000 clones, 86% seen once.

The source material was peripheral blood. This clonotype was sampled from a woman between 70 and 85 years old with COVID-19, enrolled during active disease. This chain joins TRBV19 and TRBJ1-5; tentative D call: TRBD1 (6 bases). CDR3 in DNA: TGTGCCAGTAGTAAAAGGACAGTTAGCAATCAGCCCCAGCATTTT. It specifies CASSKRTVSNQPQHF.